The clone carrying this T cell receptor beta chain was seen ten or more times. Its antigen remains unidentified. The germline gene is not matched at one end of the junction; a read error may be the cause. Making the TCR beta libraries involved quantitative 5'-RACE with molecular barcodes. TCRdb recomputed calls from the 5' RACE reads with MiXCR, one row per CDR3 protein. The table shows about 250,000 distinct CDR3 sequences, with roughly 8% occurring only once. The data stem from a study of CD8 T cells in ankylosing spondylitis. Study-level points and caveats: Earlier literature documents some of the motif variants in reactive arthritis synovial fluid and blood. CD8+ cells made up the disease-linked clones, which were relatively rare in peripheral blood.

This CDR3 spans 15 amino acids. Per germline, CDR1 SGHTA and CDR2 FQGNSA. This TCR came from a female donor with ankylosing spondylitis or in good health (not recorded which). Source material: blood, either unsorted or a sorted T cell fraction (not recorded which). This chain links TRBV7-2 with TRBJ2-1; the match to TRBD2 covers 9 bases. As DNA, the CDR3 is TGCGCCAGCAGCTTGGCGGGGGGGGCCTACAATGAGCAGTTCTTC. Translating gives CASSLAGGAYNEQFF. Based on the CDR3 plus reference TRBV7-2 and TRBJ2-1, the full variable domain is GAGVSQSPSNKVTEKGKDVELRCDPISGHTALYWYRQSLGQGLEFLIYFQGNSAPDKSGLPSDRFSAERTGGSVSTLTIQRTQQEDSAVYLCASSLAGGAYNEQFFGPGTRLTVL.